Presented here are 8 T cell receptor beta chains from one specimen sequenced in a study of kidney transplant recipient with SARS-CoV-2 infection. TCRdb redid the calling of the reads with MiXCR, one entry per CDR3 protein. The sample carries 200,000 to 300,000 distinct CDR3 sequences, under 30% recorded once. This specimen was a blood sample, taken at baseline and on day 111 from a kidney transplant recipient. These receptors were taken from a young adult male patient who had COVID-19 and was a kidney transplant recipient. These T cells may partly come from the graft donor.

Of note for this clonotype: With a much larger clone just one base away, this may be a read error. The chain links TRBV29-1 to TRBJ2-6; a weak D match, TRBD2 (6 bases). Per germline, CDR1 SQVTM and CDR2 ANQGSEA. This CDR3 has 14 amino acids. The DNA of the CDR3 is TGCAGCGTTCCCCGAGGGACTGGGGCCAACGACCTGACTTTC. Residues: CSVPRGTGANDLTF.

This clonotype has a single count. It may be a read error: a sequence one base away is much more abundant. The chain combines TRBV20-1 with TRBJ2-2, with TRBD2 identical over 11 bases. The CDR3 consists of 16 residues. Germline lookup yields CDR1 DFQATT and CDR2 SNEGSKA (reference sequence). The chain's CDR3 is CSALRGASGRTGEPFF. The DNA of the CDR3 is TGCAGTGCCCTGAGGGGGGCTAGCGGGAGGACCGGGGAGCCGTTTTTT.

This clonotype was observed at least ten times. The V gene is TRBV5-1, the J gene TRBJ2-2; D remains ambiguous. This CDR3 has 16 residues. V was pared by 0 bases and J by 3 bases, with 12 bases between. Germline loops: CDR1 SGHRS, CDR2 YFSETQ. The CDR3: CASSLDPAPYTGELFF. CDR3 coding DNA: TGCGCCAGCAGCTTGGACCCAGCCCCTTACACCGGGGAGCTGTTTTTT. The full variable domain, its missing parts supplied by reference TRBV5-1 and TRBJ2-2, is KAGVTQTPRYLIKTRGQQVTLSCSPISGHRSVSWYQQTPGQGLQFLFEYFSETQRNKGNFPGRFSGRQFSNSRSEMNVSTLELGDSALYLCASSLDPAPYTGELFFGEGSRLTVL.

Of note for this clonotype: Given a much more abundant clone one base away, this may be a read error. The chain carries TRBV19 and TRBJ2-7; 8 bases are shared with TRBD2. The germline CDR1 and CDR2 sequences are LNHDA and SQIVND (reference sequence). The CDR3 consists of 14 residues. CDR3 region: CASSSQREFYKQYF. Here the CDR3 DNA reads TGTGCCAGTAGTTCCCAGCGGGAGTTCTACAAGCAGTACTTC.

This clonotype was picked up one time. It may be a read error: a sequence one base away is much more abundant. V is TRBV19 and J is TRBJ1-1, with D possibly being TRBD1 (5 bases). This CDR3 has 15 amino acids. CDR1 LNHDA and CDR2 SQIVND come from the germline V gene (reference sequence). In DNA form, the CDR3 reads TGTGCCAGTAGTATTTCTTACAGACAGAACGCTGAAGCTTTCTTT. This gives the protein CASSISYRQNAEAFF. Based on the CDR3 plus reference TRBV19 and TRBJ1-1, the full variable domain is DGGITQSPKYLFRKEGQNVTLSCEQNLNHDAMYWYRQDPGQGLRLIYYSQIVNDFQKGDIAEGYSVSREKKESFPLTVTSAQKNPTAFYLCASSISYRQNAEAFFGQGTRLTVV.

In this sample, this clonotype turned up many times. The chain employs TRBV10-3 and TRBJ1-1; 7 bases line up with TRBD1. The CDR3 has 15 residues. CDR1 is ENHRY and CDR2 is SYGVKD in the germline V gene. V lost 6 bases to trimming and J lost 5 bases; unmatched junction nucleotides: 12. CDR3 coding DNA: TGTGCCATCAGCCCAACCGACAGGGAGGCTACTGAAGCTTTCTTT. Translating it yields CAISPTDREATEAFF.

This clonotype was detected ten times or more. V is TRBV6-5 and J is TRBJ1-5; D is unclear. Germline values: CDR1 MNHEY, CDR2 SVGAGI. The CDR3 consists of 15 residues. The ends were cut back, 7 bases at V and 4 bases at J, with 17 bases in the middle. The CDR3 here is CASTSELGRNQPQHF. The DNA for the CDR3 is TGTGCCAGCACCTCGGAACTGGGGAGGAATCAGCCCCAGCATTTT.

This rearrangement joins TRBV11-1 to TRBJ1-2; no definite D call. CDR3 length: 17 amino acids. Trimming took off 5 bases at V and 4 bases at J, with 23 bases between the two ends. Germline V gives CDR1 SGHAT, CDR2 FQDESV (reference sequence). This CDR3 is CASSLGPKAGRTYGYTF. CDR3 in DNA: TGTGCCAGCAGCCTAGGACCTAAGGCTGGAAGGACCTATGGCTACACCTTC.